This TCR beta chain originates from a study of Graves' ophthalmopathy and Graves' hyperthyroidism (dated by TCRdb to about 2018). The study in broad terms: Peripheral blood samples were taken at the time of initial diagnosis, before any treatment was given. The study used signatures of the TCR beta repertoire to tell Graves' ophthalmopathy apart from Graves' hyperthyroidism and to predict which patients would progress to ophthalmopathy. In total, 135 blood samples were TCR-sequenced: 43 ophthalmopathy, some 75 hyperthyroidism and approximately 17 hyperthyroidism-to-ophthalmopathy patients. To explore V-J signatures that distinguish ophthalmopathy from hyperthyroidism, a discovery set of about 99 patients was enrolled, made up of 40 to 45 with ophthalmopathy and fewer than 60 with stable hyperthyroidism. An independent validation cohort comprised fewer than 20 hyperthyroidism patients and over 15 patients who later progressed from hyperthyroidism to ophthalmopathy. In about six hyperthyroidism patients, the T-cell repertoire of thyroid tissue was compared with the T-cell repertoire of blood. After sampling, hyperthyroidism patients received methimazole starting at 30 mg daily, and ophthalmopathy patients received high-dose intravenous methylprednisolone. The 75 to 100 discovery patients were randomly divided into training and test sets at a 7:3 ratio. General conclusions and limits of the study: Sample size was not predetermined statistically, and investigators were not blinded to group allocation. In validation, the model predicted ophthalmopathy progression with about 71% sensitivity and approximately 78% specificity; roughly 11 predicted patients were CT-confirmed with GO in a median of approximately six months. The 13-signature model separated ophthalmopathy from stable hyperthyroidism with around 90% sensitivity and approximately 83% specificity in cross-validation, and 80%/75% in the test set. Most expanded thyroid clonotypes with a frequency above 0.001 also appeared in blood, which suggests that blood repertoires may reflect the immune response in the thyroid.

Concerning this clonotype: The clone's antigen remains unknown. No qualities accompany the bases; no much larger clone lies one base away.

Hyperthyroidism was defined as stable when no progression to ophthalmopathy occurred within 18 months of follow-up. Hyperthyroidism patients were newly diagnosed, were aged 18 to 65 years, and had a disease duration under 2 months. Patients with other autoimmune diseases, uncontrolled infections, pregnancy or lactation were excluded. Diagnosis was based on clinical symptoms, serum thyroxine, TRAb, thyroid ultrasound and orbital computed tomography. Using Ficoll-Paque density gradient centrifugation, PBMCs were isolated from 10 ml of fresh peripheral blood. Total RNA was extracted using Trizol reagent, and RNA quality was checked on an Agilent 2100 Bioanalyzer. From cysteine to phenylalanine, the CDR3 is 15 amino acids long. Of the read, only the CDR3 DNA is kept; its 45 bases are in frame from base 1. The germline V gene encodes CDR1 MNHEY and CDR2 SVGAGI. Between the V and J ends, shortened by 2 bases and 7 bases respectively, the junction contains 15 bases.

For repertoire sequencing, TCR beta CDR3 regions were amplified from RNA transcripts. The first round was an RT-PCR using HTBI primers with the Qiagen OneStep RT-PCR kit, and this first round was followed by a second-round multiplex PCR, then size selection and purification. Sequencing of the libraries was carried out on an Illumina HiSeq2000 in paired-end mode with 100 bp reads. Regarding the original processing steps: SOAPnuke was used to process the reads, removing any read that contained adapters or uncalled bases, had a mean Phred below 15, or lacked an exact match to the constant primer or identifier. COPE v1.2.5 was used to merge high-quality paired reads. Unique nucleotide sequences were defined as clonotypes and aligned to IMGT TRB V, D and J references using MiTCR v1.1. The analysis was limited to V-J combinations with a frequency above 0.0001, which together covered around 99% of the repertoires. For each V-J combination, a TCR clonal expansion and chaos score was defined as F50 clonal expansion divided by the chaos observed in the TCRdist matrix. Welch's t-statistics and random forest were used to narrow the features down to more than 10 V-J combinations, which were then fed into a naive Bayes classifier. The Morisita-Horn index was used to measure how similar the thyroid and blood repertoires were. In TCRdb, the public reads were trimmed at Q25 with fastp and aligned with MiXCR, with productive beta chains retained. Every distinct CDR3 protein forms one entry, paired with its most common genes and DNA. TCRdb, rather than the study authors, made the V and J calls. For this sample there are approximately 380,000 distinct CDR3 sequences; roughly 21% appear just once. In total, the top ten clones hold 2.5% to 3.5% of the sample.

What was sequenced was peripheral blood. The chain links TRBV6-5 with TRBJ1-5; the D gene assignment is ambiguous. The sequence came from a woman between 18 and 29 years old with stable Graves' hyperthyroidism. Donor details come from another sample of the same person, matched by shared clones. The CDR3: CASSYPGDKLQPQHF. The DNA is as follows: TGTGCCAGCAGTTACCCGGGCGACAAGTTGCAGCCCCAGCATTTT.